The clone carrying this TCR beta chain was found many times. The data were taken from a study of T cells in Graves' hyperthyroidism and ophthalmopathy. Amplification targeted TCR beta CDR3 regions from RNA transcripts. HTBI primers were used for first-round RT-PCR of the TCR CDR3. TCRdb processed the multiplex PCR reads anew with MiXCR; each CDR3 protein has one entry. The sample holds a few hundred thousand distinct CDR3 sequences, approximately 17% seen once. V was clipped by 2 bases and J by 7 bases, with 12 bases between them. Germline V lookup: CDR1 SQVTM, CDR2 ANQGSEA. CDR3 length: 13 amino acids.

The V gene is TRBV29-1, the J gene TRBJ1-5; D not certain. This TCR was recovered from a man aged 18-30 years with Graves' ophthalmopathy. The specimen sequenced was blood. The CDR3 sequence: CSVEPGDGQPQHF. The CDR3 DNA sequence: TGCAGCGTTGAACCGGGAGACGGACAGCCCCAGCATTTT.